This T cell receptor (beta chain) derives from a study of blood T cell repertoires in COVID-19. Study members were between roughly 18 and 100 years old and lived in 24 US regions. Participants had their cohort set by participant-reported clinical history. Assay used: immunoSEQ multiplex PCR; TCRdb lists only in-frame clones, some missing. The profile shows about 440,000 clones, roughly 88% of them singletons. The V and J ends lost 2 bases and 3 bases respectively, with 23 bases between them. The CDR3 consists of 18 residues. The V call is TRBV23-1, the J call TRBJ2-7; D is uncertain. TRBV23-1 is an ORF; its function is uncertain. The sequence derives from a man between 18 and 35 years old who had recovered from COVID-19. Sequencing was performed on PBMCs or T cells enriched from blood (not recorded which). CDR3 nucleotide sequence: TGCGCCAGCAGTCAACCTTATGGAAGTCCACGCCGGGTCTACGAGCAGTACTTC. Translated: CASSQPYGSPRRVYEQYF.